A single sample gave rise to the 30 T cell receptor beta chains below, sequenced in a study of T cell changes during pregnancy in multiple sclerosis. TCRdb's table, derived via immunoSEQ multiplex PCR, lists solely in-frame clones and lacks some. The sample lists about 79,000 clones, 93% occurring once. Sequenced material: peripheral blood, taken in the second trimester of pregnancy. All receptors come from a female donor in good health, enrolled as a control in a pregnancy study.

The CDR3 loop reads CASRRTGGNEQFF. CDR3 coding DNA: TGTGCCAGCAGGAGGACAGGGGGGAATGAGCAGTTCTTC. V usage is TRBV27 and J usage is TRBJ2-1; 10 nucleotides agree with TRBD1. The CDR3 sequence is 13 residues long. Per germline, CDR1 MNHEY and CDR2 SMNVEV (reference sequence). The junction had 3 bases not matched to a gene; V was cut back by 6 bases and J by 7 bases.

This clone was seen only a few times. The chain links TRBV27 to TRBJ1-1; perhaps TRBD1 as D (6 bases). Per the germline V gene, CDR1 is MNHEY and CDR2 is SMNVEV (reference sequence). V shed 6 bases and J shed 4 bases, with 21 bases lying between them. This CDR3 contains 16 residues. CDR3 sequence (DNA): TGTGCCAGCAGCCTAAACAGGGCGGCCCTGACCACTGAAGCTTTCTTT. This translates into CASSLNRAALTTEAFF.

CDR3 DNA: TGTGCCAGCAGTCCGGAGAAAGAGACCCAGTACTTC. This translates into CASSPEKETQYF. V gene TRBV27 combines with J gene TRBJ2-5, with no clear D. Trimming took 5 bases from V and 3 from J, leaving 7 bases between them. The CDR3 has 12 amino acids. Germline V gene data show CDR1 as MNHEY and CDR2 as SMNVEV (reference sequence).

The CDR3 bases are TGTGCCAGTAGTATACAAACAGGGGGCGTTGGGGAAAAACTGTTTTTT. Its protein product is CASSIQTGGVGEKLFF. The chain couples TRBV19 to TRBJ1-4, with 9 bases lining up with TRBD1. After removal of 2 bases from V and 8 bases from J, the junction contained 9 bases not matched to a gene. Germline CDR1 and CDR2: LNHDA and SQIVND (reference sequence). There are 16 residues in the CDR3.

The chain combines TRBV10-3 with TRBJ2-3, with 8 bases lining up with TRBD2. The CDR3 has 17 amino acids. Germline assignment: CDR1 ENHRY and CDR2 SYGVKD. The J segment lost 3 bases and the V segment lost 0 bases, leaving 8 bases of the junction unmatched. The CDR3 spells CAISESRGGGRTDTQYF. Here the CDR3 DNA reads TGTGCCATCAGTGAGTCCAGGGGCGGGGGGAGGACAGATACGCAGTATTTT.

The chain employs TRBV5-1 and TRBJ1-1, with D possibly matching TRBD1 (5 bases). Germline V gene sequence: CDR1 SGHRS, CDR2 YFSETQ. Deletions cut 0 bases from V and 5 bases from J, with 14 bases between. This CDR3 is built from 15 residues. The CDR3 loop is CASSLDRAGPTEAFF. The CDR3 nucleotides read TGCGCCAGCAGCTTGGATCGGGCAGGGCCGACTGAAGCTTTCTTT.

This chain links TRBV7-8 with TRBJ1-4; 9 bases are a match to TRBD1. The germline V gene encodes CDR1 SGHVS and CDR2 FQNEAQ. This CDR3 has 18 amino acids. V lost 2 bases, J lost 2 bases, and 9 bases stayed unmatched. DNA of the CDR3: TGTGCCAGCAGCTTAAGGGGACAGGGTTCGGTCACTAATGAAAAACTGTTTTTT. Translated, it gives CASSLRGQGSVTNEKLFF.

This sequence joins TRBV6-5 and TRBJ2-7; TRBD2 is a possible D gene (6 bases). The CDR3 has 15 amino acids. The germline gives CDR1 MNHEY, CDR2 SVGAGI. The germline V and J ends were trimmed by 6 bases and 0 bases, with 15 bases remaining between them. CDR3 sequence reads: CASRSQGGYSYEQYF. In DNA form, the CDR3 reads TGTGCCAGCAGATCGCAGGGAGGCTACTCCTACGAGCAGTACTTC.

The V and J genes are TRBV11-3 and TRBJ2-1; 8 bases align to TRBD1. The junction had 5 bases not matched to a gene; V was cut back by 5 bases and J by 5 bases. The CDR3 loop spans 14 amino acids. The germline V gene has CDR1 SGHNT and CDR2 YENEEA. This CDR3 reads CASSAQTGDNEQFF. The CDR3 bases are TGTGCCAGCAGCGCACAGACAGGGGACAATGAGCAGTTCTTC.

The chain joins TRBV9 to TRBJ2-3; 7 bases are shared with TRBD1. The V gene's germline CDR1 is SGDLS and CDR2 YYNGEE. V gave up 4 bases and J gave up 0 bases; unmatched junction bases: 8. The CDR3 has 16 residues. The CDR3 DNA follows: TGTGCCAGCAGCCCACGGACAGGCCGCAGCACAGATACGCAGTATTTT. Residues: CASSPRTGRSTDTQYF.

The gene calls are TRBV9 and TRBJ1-1; possible D gene TRBD1, 6 bases. Per germline, CDR1 SGDLS and CDR2 YYNGEE. Deletions cut 0 bases from V and 1 base from J, with 10 bases between. CDR3 length equals 15 residues. CDR3 sequence reads: CASSVATGGNTEAFF. Here the CDR3 DNA reads TGTGCCAGCAGCGTAGCGACAGGAGGGAACACTGAAGCTTTCTTT.

This chain uses TRBV9 with TRBJ1-2; the D is unclear. This CDR3 spans 14 amino acids. The germline gives CDR1 SGDLS, CDR2 YYNGEE. V was cut by 0 bases and J by 6 bases, with 12 bases left in between. CDR3 region: CASSVGPGGHGYTF. The CDR3, as DNA: TGTGCCAGCAGCGTAGGCCCGGGAGGTCATGGCTACACCTTC.

This chain connects TRBV2 to TRBJ2-7; unclear D gene. Germline CDR1 reads SNHLY; CDR2 reads FYNNEI. Trimming took 3 bases from V and 3 from J, leaving 12 bases between them. CDR3 length: 14 amino acids. The CDR3 loop reads CASSELQTNYEQYF. The CDR3 nucleotides are TGTGCCAGCAGTGAGCTCCAGACAAACTACGAGCAGTACTTC.

V and J are TRBV7-2 and TRBJ2-7; 8 positions agree with TRBD2. Trimming took 5 bases from V and 2 from J; bases not matched to a gene: 17. Germline loops: CDR1 SGHTA, CDR2 FQGNSA. The CDR3 extends over 18 amino acids. CDR3 region: CASSPRTSTTSGTYEQYF. DNA of the CDR3: TGTGCCAGCAGCCCCAGGACCAGTACCACTAGCGGAACCTACGAGCAGTACTTC.

The CDR3 is CASSYSGNTIYF. As DNA, the CDR3 is TGTGCCAGCAGCTACAGTGGAAACACCATATATTTT. This chain uses TRBV14 with TRBJ1-3; D not certain. The CDR3 loop spans 12 amino acids. Germline assignment: CDR1 SGHDN and CDR2 FVKESK. V was pared by 5 bases and J by 3 bases, with 5 bases between.

The chain uses TRBV6-6 and TRBJ1-3; 8 bases map to TRBD1. The length of the CDR3 is 16 residues. Germline V gene lookup returns CDR1 MNHNY and CDR2 SVGAGI (reference sequence). The J segment lost 0 bases and the V segment lost 2 bases, leaving 3 bases of the junction unmatched. This CDR3 reads CASSYGTGDSGNTIYF. The CDR3 region has the DNA TGTGCCAGCAGTTACGGGACAGGTGACTCTGGAAACACCATATATTTT.

This rearrangement joins TRBV4-3 to TRBJ1-1; no clear D gene. The V gene's germline CDR1 is LGHNA and CDR2 YSLEER. The CDR3 spans 15 residues. V was clipped by 0 bases and J by 3 bases, with 11 bases between them. CDR3 sequence reads: CASSQEYGEDTEAFF. The CDR3 DNA is TGCGCCAGCAGCCAAGAATATGGGGAGGACACTGAAGCTTTCTTT.

This chain connects TRBV11-3 to TRBJ1-1; TRBD1 agrees at 8 bases. After removal of 8 bases from V and 3 bases from J, the junction contained 2 bases not matched to a gene. Per germline, CDR1 SGHNT and CDR2 YENEEA. The CDR3 sequence is 12 residues long. CDR3 DNA: TGTGCCAGCGGACAGGGAGACACTGAAGCTTTCTTT. Translated, it gives CASGQGDTEAFF.

The chain uses TRBV18 and TRBJ1-6; a weak D match, TRBD1 (6 bases). The germline V gene has CDR1 KGHSH and CDR2 LQKENI. The germline V and J ends were trimmed by 6 bases and 3 bases, with 15 bases remaining between them. This CDR3 spans 16 amino acids. CDR3 in amino acids: CASSPGTGIYNSPLHF. The CDR3, as DNA: TGTGCCAGCTCCCCCGGAACAGGGATCTATAATTCACCCCTCCACTTT.

Relative to its sample, this clone is medium-sized. The chain uses TRBV30 and TRBJ2-7; D is possibly TRBD1 (6 bases). Trimming removed 2 bases at V and 3 bases at J, with 14 bases between. The germline gives CDR1 GTSNPN, CDR2 SVGIG (reference sequence). CDR3 length equals 14 residues. CDR3 coding DNA: TGTGCCTGGAGTCTCCAAGACAGGATCTACGAGCAGTACTTC. Translating gives CAWSLQDRIYEQYF.

The V gene is TRBV4-3, the J gene TRBJ1-2; 9 positions agree with TRBD1. The germline V gene has CDR1 LGHNA and CDR2 YSLEER. The CDR3 length is 16 residues. With 1 base clipped from V and 2 bases from J, the junction kept 5 bases outside the gene matches. CDR3 amino acids: CASSQGSTGGNYGYTF. CDR3 bases: TGCGCCAGCAGCCAAGGAAGTACAGGGGGCAACTATGGCTACACCTTC.

This sequence joins TRBV27 and TRBJ1-2, with 9 bases that match TRBD1. J lost 8 bases, V lost 6 bases, and 7 bases had no gene match. CDR1 is MNHEY, CDR2 SMNVEV, per germline (reference sequence). The CDR3 runs 13 residues. The CDR3 DNA reads as TGTGCCAGCAGCTTCGACAGGGGGGGAGGCTACACCTTC. Amino acid sequence: CASSFDRGGGYTF.

This chain uses TRBV7-9 with TRBJ2-7; 7 bases match TRBD1. The CDR3 has 13 amino acids. V dropped 5 bases and J dropped 3; count of bases not matched to a gene: 4. Germline CDR1 is SEHNR and CDR2 is FQNEAQ (reference sequence). This CDR3 reads CASSLSGGYEQYF. CDR3 in DNA: TGTGCCAGCAGCCTTTCAGGGGGCTACGAGCAGTACTTC. The full variable domain, rest sourced from reference TRBV7-9 and TRBJ2-7, is DTGVSQNPRHKITKRGQNVTFRCDPISEHNRLYWYRQTLGQGPEFLTYFQNEAQLEKSRLLSDRFSAERPKGSFSTLEIQRTEQGDSAMYLCASSLSGGYEQYFGPGTRLTVT.

The V gene is TRBV11-2, the J gene TRBJ2-7; TRBD1 agrees at 8 bases. Germline values: CDR1 SGHAT, CDR2 FQNNGV. This CDR3 is built from 14 residues. Trimming took 4 bases from V and 4 from J; bases not matched to a gene: 6. DNA of the CDR3: TGTGCCAGCAGCTACGGGACAGGCTTATACGAGCAGTACTTC. Protein sequence: CASSYGTGLYEQYF. The variable domain in full, with the rest retrieved from reference TRBV11-2 and TRBJ2-7, is EAGVAQSPRYKIIEKRQSVAFWCNPISGHATLYWYQQILGQGPKLLIQFQNNGVVDDSQLPKDRFSAERLKGVDSTLKIQPAKLEDSAVYLCASSYGTGLYEQYFGPGTRLTVT.

The chain recombines TRBV4-2 with TRBJ2-7; no clear D gene. The CDR3 covers 15 residues. The V gene's germline CDR1 is LGHNA and CDR2 YNFKEQ. V lost 3 bases to trimming and J lost 4 bases, with 16 bases between them. In DNA form, the CDR3 reads TGTGCCAGCAGCCATAACTACGACGGTCCATACGAGCAGTACTTC. Encoded protein: CASSHNYDGPYEQYF.

The V gene is TRBV11-3, the J gene TRBJ1-1; D is ambiguous. CDR1 SGHNT and CDR2 YENEEA come from the germline V gene. CDR3 length: 14 residues. V was trimmed by 5 bases and J by 0 bases, leaving 10 bases between them. The CDR3 DNA sequence: TGTGCCAGCAGCCTCGGGAATTTGAACACTGAAGCTTTCTTT. As protein: CASSLGNLNTEAFF.

V gene TRBV30 combines with J gene TRBJ1-2, with TRBD1 as a possible D gene (6 bases). From germline, CDR1 is GTSNPN and CDR2 SVGIG (reference sequence). The CDR3 consists of 15 residues. The V end was cut by 0 bases, the J end by 4 bases, with 15 bases between. The CDR3 coding sequence is TGTGCCTGGAGTGTACGTGGGGGCGCGACCTATGGCTACACCTTC. This encodes CAWSVRGGATYGYTF.

The chain uses TRBV11-3 and TRBJ1-1, with D perhaps TRBD1 (5 bases). The germline CDR1 and CDR2 sequences are SGHNT and YENEEA. CDR3 length: 18 residues. The V gene lost 0 bases and the J gene lost 1 base, with 18 bases spanning the gap. CDR3: CASSLEGQWGRRNTEAFF. Here the CDR3 DNA reads TGTGCCAGCAGCTTAGAGGGCCAATGGGGGAGGAGGAACACTGAAGCTTTCTTT. The whole variable domain, filled in from reference TRBV11-3 and TRBJ1-1, reads EAGVVQSPRYKIIEKKQPVAFWCNPISGHNTLYWYLQNLGQGPELLIRYENEEAVDDSQLPKDRFSAERLKGVDSTLKIQPAELGDSAVYLCASSLEGQWGRRNTEAFFGQGTRLTVV.

The table lists this clone with a count of one. The chain links TRBV12-5 to TRBJ2-2, with 7 bases matching TRBD1. Germline CDR1 and CDR2: LGHNT and FRNRAP. The CDR3 has 16 amino acids. V lost 2 bases, J lost 6 bases, and 9 bases stayed unmatched. CDR3 sequence: CASGLPAEGTAGELFF. CDR3 in DNA: TGTGCTAGTGGTTTGCCGGCGGAAGGGACAGCCGGGGAGCTGTTTTTT.

V usage is TRBV9 and J usage is TRBJ1-1; 7 bases are a match to TRBD1. The ends lost 0 bases at V and 2 bases at J; junction bases unmatched: 1. From germline, CDR1 is SGDLS and CDR2 YYNGEE. This CDR3 has 14 amino acids. The CDR3 DNA reads TGTGCCAGCAGCGTAGGGACAGGTAACACTGAAGCTTTCTTT. This sequence encodes CASSVGTGNTEAFF.